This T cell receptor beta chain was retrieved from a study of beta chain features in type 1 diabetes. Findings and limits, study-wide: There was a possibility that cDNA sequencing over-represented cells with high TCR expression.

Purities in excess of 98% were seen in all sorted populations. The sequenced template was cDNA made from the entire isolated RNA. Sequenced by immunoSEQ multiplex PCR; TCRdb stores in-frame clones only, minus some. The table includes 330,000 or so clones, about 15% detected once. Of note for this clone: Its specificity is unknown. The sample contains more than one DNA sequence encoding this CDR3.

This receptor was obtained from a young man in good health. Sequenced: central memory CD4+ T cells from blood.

This CDR3 is CASSRTGADTGELFF. The CDR3 region has the DNA TGTGCCAGCTCAAGGACAGGGGCCGACACCGGGGAGCTGTTTTTT. The chain carries TRBV18 and TRBJ2-2, with TRBD1 matching 9 bases. The CDR3 is 15 amino acids. CDR1 and CDR2 (germline): KGHSH, LQKENI. With 5 bases clipped from V and 3 bases from J, the junction kept 4 bases outside the gene matches.